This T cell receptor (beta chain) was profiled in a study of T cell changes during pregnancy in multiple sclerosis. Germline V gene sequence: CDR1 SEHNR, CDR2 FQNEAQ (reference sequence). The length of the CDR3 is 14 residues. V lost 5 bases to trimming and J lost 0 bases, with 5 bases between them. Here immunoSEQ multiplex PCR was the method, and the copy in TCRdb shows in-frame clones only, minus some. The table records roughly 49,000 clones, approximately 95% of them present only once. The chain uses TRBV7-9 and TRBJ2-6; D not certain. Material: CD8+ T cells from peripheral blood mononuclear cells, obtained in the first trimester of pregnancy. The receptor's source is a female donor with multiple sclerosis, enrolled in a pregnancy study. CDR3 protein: CASSPSSGANVLTF. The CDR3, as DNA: TGTGCCAGCAGCCCCAGCTCTGGGGCCAACGTCCTGACTTTC.